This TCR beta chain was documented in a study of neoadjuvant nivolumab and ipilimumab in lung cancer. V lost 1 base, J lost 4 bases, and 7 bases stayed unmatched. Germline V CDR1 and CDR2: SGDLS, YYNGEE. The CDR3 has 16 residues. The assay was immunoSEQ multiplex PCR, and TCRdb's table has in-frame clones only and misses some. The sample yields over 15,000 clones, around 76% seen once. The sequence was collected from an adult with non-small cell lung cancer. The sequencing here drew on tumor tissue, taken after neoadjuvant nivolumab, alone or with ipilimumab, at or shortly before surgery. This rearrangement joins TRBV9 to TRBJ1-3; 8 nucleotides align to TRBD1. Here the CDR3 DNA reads TGTGCCAGCAGCGTAACGGCTACAGGGGGAGGAAACACCATATATTTT. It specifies CASSVTATGGGNTIYF.